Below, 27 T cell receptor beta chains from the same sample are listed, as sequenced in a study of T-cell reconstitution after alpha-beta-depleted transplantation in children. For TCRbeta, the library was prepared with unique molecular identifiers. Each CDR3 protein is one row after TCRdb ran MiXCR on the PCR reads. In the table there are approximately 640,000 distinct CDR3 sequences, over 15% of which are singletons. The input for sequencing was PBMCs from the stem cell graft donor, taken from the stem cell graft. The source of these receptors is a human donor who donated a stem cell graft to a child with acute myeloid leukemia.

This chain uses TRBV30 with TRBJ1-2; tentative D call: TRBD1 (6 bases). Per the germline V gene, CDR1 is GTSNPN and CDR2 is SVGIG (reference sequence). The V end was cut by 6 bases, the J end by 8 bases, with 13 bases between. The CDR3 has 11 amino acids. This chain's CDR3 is CACRTVYGYTF. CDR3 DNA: TGTGCCTGTCGGACAGTTTACGGCTACACCTTC.

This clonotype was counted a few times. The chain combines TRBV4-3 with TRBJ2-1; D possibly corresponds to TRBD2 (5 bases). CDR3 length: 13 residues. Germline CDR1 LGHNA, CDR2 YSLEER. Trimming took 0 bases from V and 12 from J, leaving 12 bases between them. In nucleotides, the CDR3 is TGCGCCAGCAGCCAAGAAGGCCGGGGTAGGCAGTTCTTC. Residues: CASSQEGRGRQFF.

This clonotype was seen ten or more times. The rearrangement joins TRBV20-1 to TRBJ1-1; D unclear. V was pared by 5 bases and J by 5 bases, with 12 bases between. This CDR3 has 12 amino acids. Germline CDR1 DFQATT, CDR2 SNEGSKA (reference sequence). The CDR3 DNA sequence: TGCAGTGCTGATGCCCGAGGGACTGAAGCTTTCTTT. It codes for CSADARGTEAFF.

CDR3 in amino acids: CASSPIGADYNEQFF. In DNA, the CDR3 is TGTGCCAGCAGCCCCATAGGGGCCGATTACAATGAGCAGTTCTTC. The V and J genes are TRBV7-2 and TRBJ2-1; perhaps TRBD1 as D (5 bases). The CDR3 has 15 residues. The germline V and J ends were trimmed by 5 bases and 4 bases, with 15 bases remaining between them. Germline V gene sequence: CDR1 SGHTA, CDR2 FQGNSA.

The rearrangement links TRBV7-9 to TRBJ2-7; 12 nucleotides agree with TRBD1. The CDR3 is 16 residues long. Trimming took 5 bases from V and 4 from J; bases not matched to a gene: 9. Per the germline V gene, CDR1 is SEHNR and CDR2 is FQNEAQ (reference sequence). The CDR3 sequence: CASSPRDRGLQYEQYF. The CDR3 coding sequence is TGTGCCAGCAGCCCGAGGGACAGGGGGCTACAGTACGAGCAGTACTTC.

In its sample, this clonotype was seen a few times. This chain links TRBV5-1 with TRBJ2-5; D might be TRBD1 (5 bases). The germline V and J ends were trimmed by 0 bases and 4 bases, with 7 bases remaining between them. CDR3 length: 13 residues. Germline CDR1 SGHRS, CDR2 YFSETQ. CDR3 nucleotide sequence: TGCGCCAGCAGCTTGGGACAGCCAGAGACCCAGTACTTC. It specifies CASSLGQPETQYF. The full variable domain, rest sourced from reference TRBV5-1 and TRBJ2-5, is KAGVTQTPRYLIKTRGQQVTLSCSPISGHRSVSWYQQTPGQGLQFLFEYFSETQRNKGNFPGRFSGRQFSNSRSEMNVSTLELGDSALYLCASSLGQPETQYFGPGTRLLVL.

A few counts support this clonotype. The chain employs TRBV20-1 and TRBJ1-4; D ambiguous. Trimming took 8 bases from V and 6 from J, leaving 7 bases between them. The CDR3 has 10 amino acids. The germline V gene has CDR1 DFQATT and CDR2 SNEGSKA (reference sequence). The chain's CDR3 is CSLVDEKLFF. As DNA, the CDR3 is TGCAGTTTGGTAGATGAAAAACTGTTTTTT.

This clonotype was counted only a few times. CDR3 coding DNA: TGCAGTGCTAGTCCTTACGACAGGGCTCAAGAGACCCAGTACTTC. Translated, it gives CSASPYDRAQETQYF. This sequence joins TRBV20-1 and TRBJ2-5; TRBD1 aligns across 7 bases. With V trimmed by 3 bases and J by 2 bases, 9 bases remained unmatched. Germline V lookup: CDR1 DFQATT, CDR2 SNEGSKA (reference sequence). This CDR3 is 15 amino acids long.

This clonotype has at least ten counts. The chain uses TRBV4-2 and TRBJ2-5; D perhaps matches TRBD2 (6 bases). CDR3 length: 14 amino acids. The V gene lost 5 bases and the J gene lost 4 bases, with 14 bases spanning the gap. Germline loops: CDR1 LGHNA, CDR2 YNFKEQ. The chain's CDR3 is CASSALSGGETQYF. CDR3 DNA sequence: TGTGCCAGCAGCGCACTTAGCGGTGGAGAGACCCAGTACTTC.

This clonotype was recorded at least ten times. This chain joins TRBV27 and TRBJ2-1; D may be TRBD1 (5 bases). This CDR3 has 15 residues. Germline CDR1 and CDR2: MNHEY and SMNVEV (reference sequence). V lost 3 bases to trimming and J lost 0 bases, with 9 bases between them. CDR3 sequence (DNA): TGTGCCAGCAGTTTCGAGACAGCCTCCTACAATGAGCAGTTCTTC. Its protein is CASSFETASYNEQFF.

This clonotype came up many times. Here the CDR3 DNA reads TGCAGTGCTAGAGACACTGACAGGGGCCCCATGAACACTGAAGCTTTCTTT. Its translation is CSARDTDRGPMNTEAFF. The chain uses TRBV20-1 and TRBJ1-1; 8 bases match TRBD1. The CDR3 length is 17 residues. In germline, CDR1 is DFQATT, CDR2 SNEGSKA (reference sequence). V lost 0 bases to trimming and J lost 0 bases; unmatched junction nucleotides: 9.

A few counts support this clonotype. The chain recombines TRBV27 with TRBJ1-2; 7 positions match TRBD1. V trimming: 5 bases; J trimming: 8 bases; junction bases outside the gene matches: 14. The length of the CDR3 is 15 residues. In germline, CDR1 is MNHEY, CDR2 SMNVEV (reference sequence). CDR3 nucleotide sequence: TGTGCCAGCAGTCCCCAGGGACAGCTAAATGAGGGCTACACCTTC. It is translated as CASSPQGQLNEGYTF.

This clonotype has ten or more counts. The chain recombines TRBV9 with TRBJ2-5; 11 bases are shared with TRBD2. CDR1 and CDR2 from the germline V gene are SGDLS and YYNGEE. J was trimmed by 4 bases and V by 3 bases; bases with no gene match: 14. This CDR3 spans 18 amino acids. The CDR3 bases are TGTGCCAGCAGCGGGCCTATAGCGGGGGGGCGTTTTCGAGAGACCCAGTACTTC. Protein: CASSGPIAGGRFRETQYF.

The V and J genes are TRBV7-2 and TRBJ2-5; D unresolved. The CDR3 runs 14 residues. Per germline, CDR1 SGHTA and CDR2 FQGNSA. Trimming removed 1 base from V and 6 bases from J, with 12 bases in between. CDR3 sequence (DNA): TGTGCCAGCAGCTTAGGGTCTTCCGTGAAGACCCAGTACTTC. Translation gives CASSLGSSVKTQYF. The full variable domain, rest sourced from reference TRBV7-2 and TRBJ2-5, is GAGVSQSPSNKVTEKGKDVELRCDPISGHTALYWYRQSLGQGLEFLIYFQGNSAPDKSGLPSDRFSAERTGGSVSTLTIQRTQQEDSAVYLCASSLGSSVKTQYFGPGTRLLVL.

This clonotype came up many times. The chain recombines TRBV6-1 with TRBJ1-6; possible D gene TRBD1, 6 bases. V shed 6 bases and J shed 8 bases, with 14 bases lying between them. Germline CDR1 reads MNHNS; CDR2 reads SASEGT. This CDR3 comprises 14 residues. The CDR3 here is CASRISGGDSPLHF. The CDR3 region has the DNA TGTGCCAGCAGGATCTCCGGGGGCGATTCACCCCTCCACTTT.

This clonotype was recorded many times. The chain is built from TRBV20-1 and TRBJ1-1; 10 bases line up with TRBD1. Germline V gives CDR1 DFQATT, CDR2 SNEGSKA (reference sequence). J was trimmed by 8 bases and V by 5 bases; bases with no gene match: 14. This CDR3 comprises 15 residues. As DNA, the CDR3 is TGCAGTGCTCGACGGGACAGGGGTAATATGGGGGAAGCTTTCTTT. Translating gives CSARRDRGNMGEAFF.

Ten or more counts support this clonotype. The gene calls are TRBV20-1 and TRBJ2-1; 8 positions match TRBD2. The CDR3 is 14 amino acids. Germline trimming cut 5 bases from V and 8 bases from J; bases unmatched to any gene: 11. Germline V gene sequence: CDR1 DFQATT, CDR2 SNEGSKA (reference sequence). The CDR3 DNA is TGCAGTGCTCCTTGGCGGGGGGCAAGCGATGAGCAGTTCTTC. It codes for CSAPWRGASDEQFF.

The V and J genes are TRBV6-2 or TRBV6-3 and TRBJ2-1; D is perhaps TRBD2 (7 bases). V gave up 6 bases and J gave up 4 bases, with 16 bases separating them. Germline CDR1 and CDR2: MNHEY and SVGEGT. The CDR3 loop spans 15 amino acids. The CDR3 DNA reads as TGTGCCAGCAGAGGGAACGGGGGGCTATACAATGAGCAGTTCTTC. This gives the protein CASRGNGGLYNEQFF.

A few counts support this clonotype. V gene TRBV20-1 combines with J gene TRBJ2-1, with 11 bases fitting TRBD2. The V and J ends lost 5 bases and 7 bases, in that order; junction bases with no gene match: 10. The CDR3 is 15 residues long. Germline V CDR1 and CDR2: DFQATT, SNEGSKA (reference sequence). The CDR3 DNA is TGCAGTGCTCCCCAACTAGCGGGGGTGTCTAATGAGCAGTTCTTC. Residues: CSAPQLAGVSNEQFF.

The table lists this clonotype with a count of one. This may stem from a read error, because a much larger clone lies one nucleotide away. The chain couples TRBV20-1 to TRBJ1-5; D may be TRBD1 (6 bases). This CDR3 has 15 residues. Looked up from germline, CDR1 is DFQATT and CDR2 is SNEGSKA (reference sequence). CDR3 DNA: TGCAGTGCTCGGACAGATACTTATAGCAATCAGCCCCATCATTTT. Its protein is CSARTDTYSNQPHHF.

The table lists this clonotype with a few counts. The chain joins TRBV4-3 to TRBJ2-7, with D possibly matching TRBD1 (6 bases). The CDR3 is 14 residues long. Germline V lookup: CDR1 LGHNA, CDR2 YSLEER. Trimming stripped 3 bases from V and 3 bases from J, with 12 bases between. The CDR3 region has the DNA TGCGCCAGCAGCCAGGGGGACAAGGGCTACGAGCAGTACTTC. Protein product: CASSQGDKGYEQYF.

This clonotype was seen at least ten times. CDR3 region: CSAESGGSTDTQYF. In DNA, the CDR3 is TGCAGTGCTGAAAGCGGAGGTAGCACAGATACGCAGTATTTT. This chain uses TRBV20-1 with TRBJ2-3, with D perhaps matching TRBD2 (5 bases). V dropped 5 bases and J dropped 0 bases, with 12 bases sitting between them. The CDR3 totals 14 residues. Germline V gene lookup returns CDR1 DFQATT and CDR2 SNEGSKA (reference sequence).

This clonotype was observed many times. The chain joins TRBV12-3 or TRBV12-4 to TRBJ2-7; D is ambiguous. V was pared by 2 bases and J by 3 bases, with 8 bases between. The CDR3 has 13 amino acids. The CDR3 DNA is TGTGCCAGCAGTTTACACCTACGCTACGAGCAGTACTTC. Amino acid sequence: CASSLHLRYEQYF.

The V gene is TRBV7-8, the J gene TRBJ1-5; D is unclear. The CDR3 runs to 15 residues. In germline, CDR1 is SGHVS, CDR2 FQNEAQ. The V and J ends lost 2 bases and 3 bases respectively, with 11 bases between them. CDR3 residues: CASSLRAGINQPQHF. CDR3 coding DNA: TGTGCCAGCAGCTTAAGGGCTGGGATCAATCAGCCCCAGCATTTT. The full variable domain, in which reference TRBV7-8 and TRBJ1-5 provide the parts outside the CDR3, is GAGVSQSPRYKVAKRGQDVALRCDPISGHVSLFWYQQALGQGPEFLTYFQNEAQLDKSGLPSDRFFAERPEGSVSTLKIQRTQQEDSAVYLCASSLRAGINQPQHFGDGTRLSIL.

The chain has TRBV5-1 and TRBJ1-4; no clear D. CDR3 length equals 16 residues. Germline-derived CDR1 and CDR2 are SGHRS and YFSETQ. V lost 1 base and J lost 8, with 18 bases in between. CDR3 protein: CASSLRAAVSGEKLFF. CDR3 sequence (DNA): TGCGCCAGCAGCTTGAGGGCGGCCGTGTCGGGAGAAAAACTGTTTTTT.

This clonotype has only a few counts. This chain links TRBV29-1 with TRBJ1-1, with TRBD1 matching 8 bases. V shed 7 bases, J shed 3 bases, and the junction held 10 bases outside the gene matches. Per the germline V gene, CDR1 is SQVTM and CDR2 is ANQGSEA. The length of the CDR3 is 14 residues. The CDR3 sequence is CSARTGMGDTEAFF. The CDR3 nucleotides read TGCAGCGCCAGGACAGGGATGGGGGACACTGAAGCTTTCTTT. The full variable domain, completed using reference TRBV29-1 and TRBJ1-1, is SAVISQKPSRDICQRGTSLTIQCQVDSQVTMMFWYRQQPGQSLTLIATANQGSEATYESGFVIDKFPISRPNLTFSTLTVSNMSPEDSSIYLCSARTGMGDTEAFFGQGTRLTVV.

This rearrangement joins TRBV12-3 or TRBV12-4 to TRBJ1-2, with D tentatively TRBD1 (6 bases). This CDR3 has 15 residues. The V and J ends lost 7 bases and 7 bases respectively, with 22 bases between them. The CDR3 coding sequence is TGTGCCAGCACCCCCGAAGGGGGGGGCGCTTTTGGCTACACCTTC. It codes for CASTPEGGGAFGYTF.